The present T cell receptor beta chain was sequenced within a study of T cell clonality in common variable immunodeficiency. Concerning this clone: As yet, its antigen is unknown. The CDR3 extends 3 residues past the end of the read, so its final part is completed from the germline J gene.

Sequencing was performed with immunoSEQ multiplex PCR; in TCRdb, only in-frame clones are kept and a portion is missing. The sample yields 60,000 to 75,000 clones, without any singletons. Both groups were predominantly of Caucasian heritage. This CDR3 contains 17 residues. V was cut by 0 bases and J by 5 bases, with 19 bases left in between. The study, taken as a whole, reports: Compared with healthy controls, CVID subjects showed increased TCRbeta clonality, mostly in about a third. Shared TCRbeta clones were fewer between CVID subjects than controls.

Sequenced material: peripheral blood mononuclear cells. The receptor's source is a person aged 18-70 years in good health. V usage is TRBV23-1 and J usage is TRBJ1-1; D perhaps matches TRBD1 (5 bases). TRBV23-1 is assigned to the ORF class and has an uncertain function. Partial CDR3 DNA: TGCGCCAGCAGTCAATCCACCGAGGGGCGTAGGTGGACTGAA. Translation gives CASSQSTEGRRWTE. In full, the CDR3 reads CASSQSTEGRRWTEAFF.